This is a list of T cell receptor beta chains from one sample in a study of blood T cell repertoires in COVID-19. Sequenced by immunoSEQ multiplex PCR; TCRdb stores in-frame clones only, minus some. The repertoire holds approximately 99,000 clones, 70% to 90% seen once, with around 2.1% in the top ten. Sequencing was performed on peripheral blood. The receptor set was obtained from a man in his fifties with COVID-19, enrolled during active disease. Both conserved end residues are part of each CDR3. A D gene is named only where the DNA matches it firmly. Clone size is given for some rows only: seen once, a few or many times, or a class if the clone is expanded.

v_gene	d_gene	j_gene	abundance	CDR3nt	CDR3aa
TRBV7-9	TRBD1	TRBJ1-2	NA	TGTGCCAGCAGCTTAGGGACAGGAGTCGGGACCTTC	CASSLGTGVGTF
TRBV27	TRBD2	TRBJ2-3	NA	TGTGCCAGCAGTTTATTGGCGGGGGGGCTTAGAGATACGCAGTATTTT	CASSLLAGGLRDTQYF
TRBV6-6	NA	TRBJ2-7	once	TGTGCCAGCAGTTTGTCCTTCGACAGGAACTACGAGCAGTACTTC	CASSLSFDRNYEQYF
TRBV7-2	TRBD1	TRBJ2-3	NA	TGTGCCAGCTCCAGACAGGGGGGCGGGGGACCCACAGATACGCAGTATTTT	CASSRQGGGGPTDTQYF
TRBV19	TRBD1	TRBJ1-1	NA	TGTGCCACCAAACACAGGGGTTCCAACACTGAAGCTTTCTTT	CATKHRGSNTEAFF
TRBV3-1/TRBV3-2	NA	TRBJ1-3	NA	TGTGCCAGCAGCCAACCGACAGTGCACTCTGGAAACACCATATATTTT	CASSQPTVHSGNTIYF
TRBV15	TRBD1	TRBJ2-1	NA	TGTGCCACCAGCGTCGACAGGGACCTCTACAATGAGCAGTTCTTC	CATSVDRDLYNEQFF
TRBV24-1	NA	TRBJ2-3	NA	TGTGCCACCAGTCTCGGGGACATAAACACAGATACGCAGTATTTT	CATSLGDINTDTQYF
TRBV9	TRBD1	TRBJ2-7	NA	TGTGCCAGCAGTCCCGGACAGGGCTACGAGCAGTACTTC	CASSPGQGYEQYF
TRBV7-3	TRBD2	TRBJ2-1	NA	TGTGCCAGCAGTCTAGCGGGGGCCCCCTACAATGAGCAGTTCTTC	CASSLAGAPYNEQFF
TRBV4-1	NA	TRBJ1-1	NA	TGCGCCAGCAGCCAAGCTGCCGGGACATTAAACACTGAAGCTTTCTTT	CASSQAAGTLNTEAFF
TRBV9	TRBD1	TRBJ1-3	NA	TGTGCCAGCAGCGCTAGGGGACAGTTCTCTGGAAACACCATATATTTT	CASSARGQFSGNTIYF
TRBV10-2	TRBD1	TRBJ1-6	NA	TGCGCCAGCACCTGGACAGGGGGTATGAATTCACCCCTCCACTTT	CASTWTGGMNSPLHF
TRBV7-7	NA	TRBJ1-1	NA	TGTGCTAGCAGTCTTAGCACGGACACTGAAGCTTTCTTT	CASSLSTDTEAFF
TRBV4-2	TRBD1	TRBJ1-2	NA	TGTGCCAGCAGCCAAGACCGGGGACAGGGAGGCTATGGCTACACCTTC	CASSQDRGQGGYGYTF
TRBV19	NA	TRBJ1-6	NA	TGTGCCAGTAATCCGACGGGGTTTAATAATTCACCCCTCCACTTT	CASNPTGFNNSPLHF
TRBV5-1	NA	TRBJ2-7	NA	TGCGCCAGCAGTGATACCGGGTCCCGAGGGCCCTACGAGCAGTACTTC	CASSDTGSRGPYEQYF
TRBV14	NA	TRBJ2-3	NA	TGTGCCAGCAGCATGCGGACAGGCACAGATACGCAGTATTTT	CASSMRTGTDTQYF
TRBV6-2/TRBV6-3	TRBD2	TRBJ2-1	NA	TGTGCCAGCAGTTACTCGAATTCAGCGGGGGCCATCTCCTACAATGAGCAGTTCTTC	CASSYSNSAGAISYNEQFF
TRBV3-1/TRBV3-2	TRBD1	TRBJ1-2	NA	TGTGCCAGCAGCCTGGGACAGAACTATGGCTACACCTTC	CASSLGQNYGYTF
TRBV10-3	NA	TRBJ1-2	NA	TGTGCCATCAGTGACCGAGACAGGACAGTCTTCTATGGCTACACCTTC	CAISDRDRTVFYGYTF
TRBV5-6	TRBD1	TRBJ1-2	NA	TGTGCCAGCAGCCTTGGTCACAGGGGGCGGAACTATGGCTACACCTTC	CASSLGHRGRNYGYTF
TRBV14	TRBD1	TRBJ2-2	NA	TGTGCCAGCAGCGACAGGGGCCCCGGGGAGCTGTTTTTT	CASSDRGPGELFF
TRBV7-2	NA	TRBJ2-4	NA	TGTGCCAGCAGCTTAGGACAGACACTAGCCAAAAACATTCAGTACTTC	CASSLGQTLAKNIQYF
TRBV10-3	NA	TRBJ2-1	NA	TGTGCCATCAGCCAGACTCTTTTCTATGAGCAGTTCTTC	CAISQTLFYEQFF
TRBV5-5	TRBD1	TRBJ1-1	NA	TGTGCCAGCAGCATCGACAGGGGGCTGACTGAAGCTTTCTTT	CASSIDRGLTEAFF
TRBV11-2	NA	TRBJ1-1	NA	TGTGCCAGCAGCTTAGGAGGAATTCGGACTGAAGCTTTCTTT	CASSLGGIRTEAFF
TRBV4-3	NA	TRBJ1-5	NA	TGCGCCAGCAGCCAAGATACTCAGGGGCTCAATCAGCCCCAGCATTTT	CASSQDTQGLNQPQHF
TRBV19	TRBD1	TRBJ1-1	NA	TGTGCCAGTAGCTGGACAGGGTTTAACACTGAAGCTTTCTTT	CASSWTGFNTEAFF
TRBV13	TRBD2	TRBJ2-5	few	TGTGCCAGCAGCTTACGGACTAGGGAAGAGACCCAGTACTTC	CASSLRTREETQYF
TRBV5-1	NA	TRBJ1-2	NA	TGCGCCAGCAGCTTGACAGGCTCCAATCTTAACTATGGCTACACCTTC	CASSLTGSNLNYGYTF
TRBV19	TRBD1	TRBJ1-6	once	TGTGCCAGTAGTCGGGGGACAGAACTGAAAAATTCACCCCTCCACTTT	CASSRGTELKNSPLHF
TRBV27	NA	TRBJ2-3	once	TGTGCCAGCAGCCCCTTGGCGGGGCGCACAGATACGCAGTATTTT	CASSPLAGRTDTQYF
TRBV2	TRBD1	TRBJ1-2	NA	TGTGCCAGCCCCCGGGCGGGACAGCGGTATGGCTACACCTTC	CASPRAGQRYGYTF
TRBV7-9	NA	TRBJ1-4	NA	TGTGCCAGCAGCTTAGCCAGGACAGAAACTAATGAAAAACTGTTTTTT	CASSLARTETNEKLFF
TRBV11-3	NA	TRBJ2-4	NA	TGTGCCAGCAGCTTAGAGCGGGCTCTACTAGCCAAAAACATTCAGTACTTC	CASSLERALLAKNIQYF
TRBV9	NA	TRBJ2-7	NA	TGTGCCAGCAGCGTAGGTCGCGGAACCTACGAGCAGTACTTC	CASSVGRGTYEQYF
TRBV9	TRBD1	TRBJ2-1	NA	TGTGCCAGCAGCATGGGACAGGGGATCCATGAGCAGTTCTTC	CASSMGQGIHEQFF
TRBV27	NA	TRBJ1-4	NA	TGTGCCAGCAGTGAACTCAGGGGCGTGGGTGAAAAACTGTTTTTT	CASSELRGVGEKLFF
TRBV11-2	TRBD1	TRBJ2-7	NA	TGTGCCAGCAGCACGCCTTGGACAGGACGGTACGAGCAGTACTTC	CASSTPWTGRYEQYF
TRBV7-2	TRBD2	TRBJ2-1	NA	TGTGCCAGCAGATCCCATAGCGGGGACCACAATGAGCAGTTCTTC	CASRSHSGDHNEQFF
TRBV6-1	TRBD1	TRBJ1-5	NA	TGTGCCAGCAGTGATAGGGGGACAGGGGTTCAGCCCCAGCATTTT	CASSDRGTGVQPQHF
TRBV27	NA	TRBJ2-2	few	TGTGCCAGCAGTTTATCCTTAGGAGGCGGGGAGCTGTTTTTT	CASSLSLGGGELFF
TRBV5-1	NA	TRBJ1-2	NA	TGCGCCAGCAGCGACTCGTTCTATGGCTACACCTTC	CASSDSFYGYTF
TRBV10-2	TRBD1	TRBJ1-1	once	TGCGCCAGCAGTGAGACCTATCGACAGGGCCCTGAAGCTTTCTTT	CASSETYRQGPEAFF
TRBV29-1	NA	TRBJ1-4	NA	TGCAGCGTTGAAGGACTGAGTGAAAAACTGTTTTTT	CSVEGLSEKLFF
TRBV19	TRBD2	TRBJ2-1	NA	TGTGCCAGTAGTATCCCAGCGGGGGGTGTATATGGTGAGCAGTTCTTC	CASSIPAGGVYGEQFF
TRBV3-1/TRBV3-2	TRBD2	TRBJ2-5	NA	TGTGCCAGCAGCCCTGGGACTAGCCAAGAGACCCAGTACTTC	CASSPGTSQETQYF
TRBV27	NA	TRBJ2-1	NA	TGTGCCAGCACTCGAAGTGGGGCCCAAAACAATGAGCAGTTCTTC	CASTRSGAQNNEQFF
TRBV4-1	NA	TRBJ2-2	NA	TGCGCCAGCAGCCGCATAGGCGGGGCACCGAACACCGGGGAGCTGTTTTTT	CASSRIGGAPNTGELFF
TRBV7-2	NA	TRBJ1-5	few	TGTGCCAGCAGCTTAAGCGTATCTTATAGCAATCAGCCCCAGCATTTT	CASSLSVSYSNQPQHF